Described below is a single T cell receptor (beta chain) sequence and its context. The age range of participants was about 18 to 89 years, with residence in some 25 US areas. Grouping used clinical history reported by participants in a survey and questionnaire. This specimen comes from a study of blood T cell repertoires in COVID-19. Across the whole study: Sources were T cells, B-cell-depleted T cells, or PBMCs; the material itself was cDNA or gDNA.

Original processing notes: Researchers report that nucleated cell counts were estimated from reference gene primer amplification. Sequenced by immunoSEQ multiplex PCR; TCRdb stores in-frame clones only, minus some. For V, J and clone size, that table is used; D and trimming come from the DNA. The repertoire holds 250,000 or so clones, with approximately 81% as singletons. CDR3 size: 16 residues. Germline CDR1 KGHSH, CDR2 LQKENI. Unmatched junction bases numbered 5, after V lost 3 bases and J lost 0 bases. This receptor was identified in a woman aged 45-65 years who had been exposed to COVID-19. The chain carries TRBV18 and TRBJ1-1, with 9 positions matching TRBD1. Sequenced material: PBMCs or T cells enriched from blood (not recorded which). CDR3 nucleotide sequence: TGTGCCAGCTCACCCAGGGACAGGGTTGTGAACACTGAAGCTTTCTTT. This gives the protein CASSPRDRVVNTEAFF.